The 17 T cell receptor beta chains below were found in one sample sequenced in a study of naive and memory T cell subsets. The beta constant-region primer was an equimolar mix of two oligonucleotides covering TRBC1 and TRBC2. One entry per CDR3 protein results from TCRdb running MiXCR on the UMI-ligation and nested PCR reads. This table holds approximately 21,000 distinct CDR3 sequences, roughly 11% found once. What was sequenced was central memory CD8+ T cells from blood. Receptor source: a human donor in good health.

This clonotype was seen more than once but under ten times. The CDR3 bases are TGTGCCAGCAGCCCCAGGAAAGGCACAGATACGCAGTATTTT. Amino acid sequence: CASSPRKGTDTQYF. The chain couples TRBV28 to TRBJ2-3; D gene ambiguous. The CDR3 is 14 residues long. Germline assignment: CDR1 MDHEN and CDR2 SYDVKM. Trimming took 6 bases from V and 1 from J, leaving 11 bases between them.

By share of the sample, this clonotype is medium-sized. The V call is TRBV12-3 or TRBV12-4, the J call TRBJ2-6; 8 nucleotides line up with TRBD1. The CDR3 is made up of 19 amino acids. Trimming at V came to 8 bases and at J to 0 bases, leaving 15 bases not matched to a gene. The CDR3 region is CASRFPFGTGHSGANVLTF. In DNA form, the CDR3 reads TGTGCCAGCCGATTCCCATTCGGGACAGGCCACTCTGGGGCCAACGTCCTGACTTTC.

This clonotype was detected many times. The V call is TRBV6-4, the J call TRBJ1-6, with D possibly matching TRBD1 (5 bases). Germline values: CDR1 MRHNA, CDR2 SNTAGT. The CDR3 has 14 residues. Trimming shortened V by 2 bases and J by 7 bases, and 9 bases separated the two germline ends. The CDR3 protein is CASSDGGENSPLHF. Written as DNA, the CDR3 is TGTGCCAGCAGTGACGGGGGAGAGAATTCACCCCTCCACTTT.

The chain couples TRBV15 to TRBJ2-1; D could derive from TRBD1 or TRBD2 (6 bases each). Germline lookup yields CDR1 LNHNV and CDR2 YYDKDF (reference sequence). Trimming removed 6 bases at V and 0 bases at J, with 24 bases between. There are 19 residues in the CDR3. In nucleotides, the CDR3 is TGTGCCACCAGAACCGGATTCGGGGGCTCCCCGAGCTCCTACAATGAGCAGTTCTTC. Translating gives CATRTGFGGSPSSYNEQFF.

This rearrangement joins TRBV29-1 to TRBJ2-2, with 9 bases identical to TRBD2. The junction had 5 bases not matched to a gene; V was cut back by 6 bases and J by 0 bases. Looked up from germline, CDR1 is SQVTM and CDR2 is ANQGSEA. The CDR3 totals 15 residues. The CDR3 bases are TGCAGCGTAGAGACTAGCGGAGCGAACACCGGGGAGCTGTTTTTT. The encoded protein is CSVETSGANTGELFF.

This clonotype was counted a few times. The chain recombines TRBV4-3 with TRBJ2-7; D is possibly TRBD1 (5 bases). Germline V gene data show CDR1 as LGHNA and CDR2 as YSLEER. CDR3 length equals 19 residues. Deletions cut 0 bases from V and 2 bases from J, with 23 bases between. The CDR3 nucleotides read TGCGCCAGCAGCCAAGATGTTTTGGGCGACAGACGCCTCCCCTACGAGCAGTACTTC. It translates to CASSQDVLGDRRLPYEQYF.

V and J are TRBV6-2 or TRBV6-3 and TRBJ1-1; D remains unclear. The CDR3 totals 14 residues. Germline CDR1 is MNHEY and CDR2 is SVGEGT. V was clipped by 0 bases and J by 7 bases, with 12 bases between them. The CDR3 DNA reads TGTGCCAGCAGTTACTCGAGGGCCTCCGGTGAAGCTTTCTTT. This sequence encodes CASSYSRASGEAFF.

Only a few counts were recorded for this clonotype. The CDR3 region has the DNA TGTGCCAGCAGTTACTTTCCGACAGGGGAAAACACTGAAGCTTTCTTT. This translates into CASSYFPTGENTEAFF. This sequence joins TRBV6-6 and TRBJ1-1; 8 nucleotides match TRBD1. This CDR3 is 16 amino acids long. Germline CDR1 and CDR2: MNHNY and SVGAGI (reference sequence). The trim removed 1 base at V and 2 bases at J, leaving 6 bases unmatched.

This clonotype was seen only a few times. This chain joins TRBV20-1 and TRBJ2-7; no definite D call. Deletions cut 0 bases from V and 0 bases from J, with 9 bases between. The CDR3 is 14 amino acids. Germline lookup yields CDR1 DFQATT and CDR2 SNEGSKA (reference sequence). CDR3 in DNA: TGCAGTGCTAGAGATCGGAAGTCCTCCTACGAGCAGTACTTC. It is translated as CSARDRKSSYEQYF.

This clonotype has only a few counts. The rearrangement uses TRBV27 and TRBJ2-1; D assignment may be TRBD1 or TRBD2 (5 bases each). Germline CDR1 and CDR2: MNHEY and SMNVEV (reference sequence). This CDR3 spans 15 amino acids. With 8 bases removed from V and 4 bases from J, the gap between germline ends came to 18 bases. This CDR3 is CASWDLYNVYNEQFF. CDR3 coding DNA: TGTGCCAGCTGGGACCTATACAATGTATACAATGAGCAGTTCTTC.

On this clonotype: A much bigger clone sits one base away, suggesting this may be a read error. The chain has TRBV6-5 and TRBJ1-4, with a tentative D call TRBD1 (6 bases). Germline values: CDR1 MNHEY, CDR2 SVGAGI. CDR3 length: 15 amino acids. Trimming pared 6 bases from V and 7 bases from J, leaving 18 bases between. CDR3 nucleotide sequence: TGTGCCAGCAGATCACACAGGGATGAGACTGAAAAACTGTTTTTT. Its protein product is CASRSHRDETEKLFF.

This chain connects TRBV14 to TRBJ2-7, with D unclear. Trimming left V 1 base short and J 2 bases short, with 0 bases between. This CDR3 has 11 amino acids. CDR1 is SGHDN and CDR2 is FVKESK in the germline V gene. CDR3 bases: TGTGCCAGCAGCCAAGCCTACGAGCAGTACTTC. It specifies CASSQAYEQYF.

The DNA of the CDR3 is TGTGCCAGCAGCTCGGACCGGGGACATAGCAATAAACCCCAGCATTTT. Its protein product is CASSSDRGHSNKPQHF. The gene calls are TRBV28 and TRBJ1-5, with D possibly being TRBD1 (6 bases). There are 16 residues in the CDR3. Trimming pared 6 bases from V and 10 bases from J, leaving 25 bases between. Germline V gene lookup returns CDR1 MDHEN and CDR2 SYDVKM.

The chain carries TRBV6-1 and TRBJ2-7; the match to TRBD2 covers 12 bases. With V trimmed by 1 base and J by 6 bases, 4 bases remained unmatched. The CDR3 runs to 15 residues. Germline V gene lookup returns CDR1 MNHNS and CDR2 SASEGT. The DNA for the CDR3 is TGTGCCAGCAGTGAAGGGAGGACTAGCGGGATCGAGCAGTACTTC. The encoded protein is CASSEGRTSGIEQYF.

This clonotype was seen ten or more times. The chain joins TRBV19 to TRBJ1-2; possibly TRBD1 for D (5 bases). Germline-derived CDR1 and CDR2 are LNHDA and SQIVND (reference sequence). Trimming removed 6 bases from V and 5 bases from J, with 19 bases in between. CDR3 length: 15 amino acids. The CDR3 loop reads CASRVPGSRGYGYTF. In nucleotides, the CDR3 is TGTGCCAGTAGGGTCCCAGGGTCGAGGGGATATGGCTACACCTTC.

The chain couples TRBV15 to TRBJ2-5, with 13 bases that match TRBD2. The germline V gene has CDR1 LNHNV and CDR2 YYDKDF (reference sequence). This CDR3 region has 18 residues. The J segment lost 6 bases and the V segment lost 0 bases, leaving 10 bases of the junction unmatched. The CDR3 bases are TGTGCCACCAGCAGAGATCGCGAACTAGCGGGAGGGGTTAAGACCCAGTACTTC. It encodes CATSRDRELAGGVKTQYF.

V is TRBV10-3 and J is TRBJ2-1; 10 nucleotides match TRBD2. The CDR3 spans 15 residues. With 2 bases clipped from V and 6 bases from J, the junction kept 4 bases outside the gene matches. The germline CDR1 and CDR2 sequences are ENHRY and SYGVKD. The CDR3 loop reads CAISELAGVGNEQFF. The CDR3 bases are TGTGCCATCAGTGAGCTAGCGGGAGTCGGCAATGAGCAGTTCTTC.